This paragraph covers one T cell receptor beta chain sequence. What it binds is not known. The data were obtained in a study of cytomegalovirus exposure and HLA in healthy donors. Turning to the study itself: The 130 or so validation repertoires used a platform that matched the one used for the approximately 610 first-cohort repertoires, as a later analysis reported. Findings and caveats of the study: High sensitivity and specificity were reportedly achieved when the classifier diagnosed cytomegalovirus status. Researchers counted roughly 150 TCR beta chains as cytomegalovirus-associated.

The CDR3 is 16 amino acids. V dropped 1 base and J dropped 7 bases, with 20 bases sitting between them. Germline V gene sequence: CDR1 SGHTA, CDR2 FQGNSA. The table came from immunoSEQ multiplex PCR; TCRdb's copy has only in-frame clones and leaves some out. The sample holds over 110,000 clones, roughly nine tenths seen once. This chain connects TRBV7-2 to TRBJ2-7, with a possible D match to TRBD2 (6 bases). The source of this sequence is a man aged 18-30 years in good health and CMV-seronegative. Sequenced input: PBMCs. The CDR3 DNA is TGTGCCAGCAGCTTAGGAGGGACTGGTTCTCTTCGGGAGCAGTACTTC. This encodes CASSLGGTGSLREQYF.